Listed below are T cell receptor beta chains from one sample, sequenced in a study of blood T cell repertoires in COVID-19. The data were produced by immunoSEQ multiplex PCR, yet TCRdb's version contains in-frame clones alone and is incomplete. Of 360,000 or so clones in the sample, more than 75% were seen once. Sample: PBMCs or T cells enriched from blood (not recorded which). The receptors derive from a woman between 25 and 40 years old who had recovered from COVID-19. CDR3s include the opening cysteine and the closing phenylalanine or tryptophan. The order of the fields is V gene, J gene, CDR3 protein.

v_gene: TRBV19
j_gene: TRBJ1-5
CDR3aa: CASSTDRNQPQHF

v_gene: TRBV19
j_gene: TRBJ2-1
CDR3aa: CASSIGLWNEQFF

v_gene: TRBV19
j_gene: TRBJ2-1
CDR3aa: CASRIPGTSGNNEQFF

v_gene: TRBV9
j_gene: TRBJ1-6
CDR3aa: CASSATTGGYSPLHF

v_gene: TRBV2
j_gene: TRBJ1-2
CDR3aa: CASSGDRADGYTF

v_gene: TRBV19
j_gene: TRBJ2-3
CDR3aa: CASSITSSGRPTDTQYF

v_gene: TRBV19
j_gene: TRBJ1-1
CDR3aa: CASPTSGRCTEAFF

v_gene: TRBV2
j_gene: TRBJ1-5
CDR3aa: CASSDRGTGNQPQHF

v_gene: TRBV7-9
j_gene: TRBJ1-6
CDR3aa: CASSLPRVHSPLHF

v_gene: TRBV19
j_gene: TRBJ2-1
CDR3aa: CASAVPHYNEQFF

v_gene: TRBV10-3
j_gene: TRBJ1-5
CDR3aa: CAISESFGNSNQPQHF

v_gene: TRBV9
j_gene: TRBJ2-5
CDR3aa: CASSAGDYRGAGETQYF

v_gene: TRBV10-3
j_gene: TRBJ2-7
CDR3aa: CAISDSRDEQYF

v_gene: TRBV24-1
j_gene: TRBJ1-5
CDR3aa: CATSDGGTVNQPQHF

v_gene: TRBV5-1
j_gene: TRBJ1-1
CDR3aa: CASSSAGRDTEAFF

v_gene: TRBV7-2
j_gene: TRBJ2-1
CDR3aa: CASSSYRVDEQFF

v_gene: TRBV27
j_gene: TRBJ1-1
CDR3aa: CASSFWGGDTEAFF

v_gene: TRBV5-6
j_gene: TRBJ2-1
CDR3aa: CASSLGLAEYYNEQFF

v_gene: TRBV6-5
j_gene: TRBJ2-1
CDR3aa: CASSARVYNEQFF

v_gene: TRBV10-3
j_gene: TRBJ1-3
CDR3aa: CAIRGDNSGNTIYF

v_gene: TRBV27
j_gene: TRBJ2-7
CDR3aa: CASSLSSGGSPYEQYF

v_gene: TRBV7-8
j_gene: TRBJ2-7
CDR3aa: CASSGDRGDEQYF

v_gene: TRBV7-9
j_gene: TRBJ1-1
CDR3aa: CASSLGTGANTEAFF

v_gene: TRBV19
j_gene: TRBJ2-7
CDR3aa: CASSPGHDYEQYF

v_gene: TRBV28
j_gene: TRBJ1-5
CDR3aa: CASSPGTVSQPQHF

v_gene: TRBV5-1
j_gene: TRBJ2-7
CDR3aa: CASSRYPGLETVEQYF

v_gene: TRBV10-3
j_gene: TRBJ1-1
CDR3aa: CAISSTGAERVAFF

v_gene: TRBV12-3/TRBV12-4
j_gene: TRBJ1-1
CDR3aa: CASSLMEAEAFF

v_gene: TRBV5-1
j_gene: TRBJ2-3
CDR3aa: CASSLLGTGFADTQYF

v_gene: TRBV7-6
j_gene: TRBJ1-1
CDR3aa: CASSLDRSGRTEAFF

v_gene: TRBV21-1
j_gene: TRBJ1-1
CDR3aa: CASSSDRGTEAFF

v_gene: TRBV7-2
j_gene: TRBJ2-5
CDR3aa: CASSPGHTRETQYF

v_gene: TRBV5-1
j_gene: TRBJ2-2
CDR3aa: CASSSGTGGNTGELFF

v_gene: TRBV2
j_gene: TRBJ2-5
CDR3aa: CASSQLEKETQYF

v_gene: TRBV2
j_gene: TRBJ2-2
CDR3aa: CASSGRGNGELFF

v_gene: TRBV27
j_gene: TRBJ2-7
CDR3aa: CASSLPGQGTYEQYF

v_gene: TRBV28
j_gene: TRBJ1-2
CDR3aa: CASSQGQGPYGYTF

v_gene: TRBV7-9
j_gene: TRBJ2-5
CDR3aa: CASSLAPSLAGGHQETQYF